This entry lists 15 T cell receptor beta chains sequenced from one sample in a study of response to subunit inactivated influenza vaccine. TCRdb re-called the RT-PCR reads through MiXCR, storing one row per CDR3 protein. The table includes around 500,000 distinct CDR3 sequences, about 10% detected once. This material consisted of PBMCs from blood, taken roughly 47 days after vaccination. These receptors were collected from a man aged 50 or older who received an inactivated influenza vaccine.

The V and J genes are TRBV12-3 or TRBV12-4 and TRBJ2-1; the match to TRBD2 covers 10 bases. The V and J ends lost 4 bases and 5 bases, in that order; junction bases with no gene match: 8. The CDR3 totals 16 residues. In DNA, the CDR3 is TGTGCCAGCAGTTCTGCTAGCGGGGGACCCGACAATGAGCAGTTCTTC. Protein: CASSSASGGPDNEQFF.

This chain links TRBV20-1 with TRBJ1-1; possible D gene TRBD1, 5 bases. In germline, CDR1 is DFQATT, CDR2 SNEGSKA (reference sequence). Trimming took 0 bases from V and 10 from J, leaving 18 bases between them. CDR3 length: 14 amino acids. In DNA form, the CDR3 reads TGCAGTGCTAGAGAAGGGACCTCCCCTTATGGAGCTTTCTTT. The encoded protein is CSAREGTSPYGAFF.

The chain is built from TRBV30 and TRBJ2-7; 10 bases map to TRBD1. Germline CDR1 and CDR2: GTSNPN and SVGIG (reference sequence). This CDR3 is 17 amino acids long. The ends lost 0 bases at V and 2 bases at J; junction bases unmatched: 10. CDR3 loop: CAWSVTPGQGWTYEQYF. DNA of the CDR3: TGTGCCTGGAGTGTGACACCGGGACAGGGGTGGACCTACGAGCAGTACTTC.

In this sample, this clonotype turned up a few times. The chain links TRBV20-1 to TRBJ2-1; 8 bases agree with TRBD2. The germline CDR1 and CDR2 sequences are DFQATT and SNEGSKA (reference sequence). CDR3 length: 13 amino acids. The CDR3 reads CSNQAGADNEQFF. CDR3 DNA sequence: TGCAGCAATCAAGCGGGAGCGGACAATGAGCAGTTCTTC.

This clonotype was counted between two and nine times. The CDR3 loop reads CASSEQGAVDYGYTF. CDR3 DNA sequence: TGTGCCAGCAGCGAACAGGGGGCAGTTGACTATGGCTACACCTTC. This rearrangement joins TRBV9 to TRBJ1-2; TRBD1 agrees at 9 bases. The J segment lost 3 bases and the V segment lost 3 bases, leaving 6 bases of the junction unmatched. Looked up from germline, CDR1 is SGDLS and CDR2 is YYNGEE. The CDR3 sequence is 15 residues long.

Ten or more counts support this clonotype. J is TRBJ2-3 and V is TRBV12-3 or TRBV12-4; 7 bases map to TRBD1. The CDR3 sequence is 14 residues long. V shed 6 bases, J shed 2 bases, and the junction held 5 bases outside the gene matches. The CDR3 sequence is CASRKQGFTDTQYF. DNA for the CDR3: TGTGCCAGCAGAAAACAGGGGTTCACAGATACGCAGTATTTT.

The CDR3 nucleotides read TGTGCCAGCTCGGGACTCTGGTACAATGAGCAGTTCTTC. Translated: CASSGLWYNEQFF. V is TRBV6-2 or TRBV6-3 and J is TRBJ2-1; possibly TRBD2 for D (6 bases). Germline CDR1 reads MNHEY; CDR2 reads SVGEGT. Between the trimmed V and J ends, which lost 8 bases and 4 bases, there was a span of 12 bases. The CDR3 sequence is 13 residues long.

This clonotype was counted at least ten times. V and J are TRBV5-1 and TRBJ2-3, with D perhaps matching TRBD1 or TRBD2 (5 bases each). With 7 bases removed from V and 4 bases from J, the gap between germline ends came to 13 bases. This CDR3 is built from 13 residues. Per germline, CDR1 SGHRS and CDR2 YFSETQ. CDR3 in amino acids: CASSRDPSDTQYF. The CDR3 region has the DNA TGCGCCAGCTCTCGGGACCCCTCAGATACGCAGTATTTT.

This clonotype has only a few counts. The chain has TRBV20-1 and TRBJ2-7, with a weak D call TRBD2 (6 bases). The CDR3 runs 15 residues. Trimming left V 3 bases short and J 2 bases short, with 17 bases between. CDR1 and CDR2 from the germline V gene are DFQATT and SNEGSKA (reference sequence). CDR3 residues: CSASPGEAGAYEQYF. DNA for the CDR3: TGCAGTGCTAGTCCCGGGGAGGCCGGCGCCTACGAGCAGTACTTC.

CDR3 sequence reads: CASSYSLGFSYEQYF. The DNA for the CDR3 is TGTGCCAGCAGTTACTCCTTAGGATTCTCCTACGAGCAGTACTTC. The chain links TRBV6-7 to TRBJ2-7; D is uncertain. TRBV6-7 is an open reading frame whose function is uncertain. V was cut by 0 bases and J by 0 bases, with 9 bases left in between. This CDR3 is 15 amino acids long.

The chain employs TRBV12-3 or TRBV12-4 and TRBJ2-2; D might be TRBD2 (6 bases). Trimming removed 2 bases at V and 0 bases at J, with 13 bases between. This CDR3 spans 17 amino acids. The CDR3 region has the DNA TGTGCCAGCAGTTTATCTCGGGGGTCCCCGAACACCGGGGAGCTGTTTTTT. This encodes CASSLSRGSPNTGELFF.

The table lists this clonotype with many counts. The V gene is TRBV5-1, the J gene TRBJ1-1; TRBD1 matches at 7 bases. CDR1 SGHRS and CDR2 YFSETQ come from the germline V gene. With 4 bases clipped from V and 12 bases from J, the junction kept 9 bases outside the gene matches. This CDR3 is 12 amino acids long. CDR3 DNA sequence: TGCGCCAGCAGCGGGGACAGTCCGATCCCTTTCTTT. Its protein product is CASSGDSPIPFF.

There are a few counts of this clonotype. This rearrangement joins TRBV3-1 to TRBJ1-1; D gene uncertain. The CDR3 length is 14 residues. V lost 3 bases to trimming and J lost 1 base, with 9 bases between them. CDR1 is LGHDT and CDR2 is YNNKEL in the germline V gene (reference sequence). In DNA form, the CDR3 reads TGTGCCAGCAGCCACTCGACGGGGAACACTGAAGCTTTCTTT. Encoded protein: CASSHSTGNTEAFF.

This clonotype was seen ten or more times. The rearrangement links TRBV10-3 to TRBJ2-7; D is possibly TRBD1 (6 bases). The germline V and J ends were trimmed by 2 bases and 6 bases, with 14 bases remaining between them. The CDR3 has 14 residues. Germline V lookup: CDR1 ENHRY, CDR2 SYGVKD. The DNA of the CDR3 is TGTGCCATCAGTGAGGGCAGGGGCCGCAGCGAGCAGTACTTC. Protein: CAISEGRGRSEQYF.

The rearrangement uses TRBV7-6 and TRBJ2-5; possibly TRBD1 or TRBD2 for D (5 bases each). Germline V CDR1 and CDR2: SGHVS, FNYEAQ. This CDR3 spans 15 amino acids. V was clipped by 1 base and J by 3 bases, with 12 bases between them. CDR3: CASSLVGQGEETQYF. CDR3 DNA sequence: TGTGCCAGCAGCTTAGTAGGCCAGGGAGAAGAGACCCAGTACTTC.